One and the same sample provided the 29 T cell receptor beta chains below, sequenced in a study of T cells after yellow fever vaccination. MiXCR was run by TCRdb on the 5' RACE reads, yielding one entry per CDR3 protein. This table has roughly 300,000 distinct CDR3 sequences, around 6.8% appearing once. Sequenced here: PBMCs, sampled about 49 days after the first yellow fever vaccination. The receptors stem from a man aged 18 to 30 who received the YFV17D yellow fever vaccine.

This clonotype was found a few times. V and J are TRBV6-5 and TRBJ2-3, with a weak D call TRBD1 (5 bases). Trimming took 6 bases from V and 2 from J, leaving 15 bases between them. Germline V gene lookup returns CDR1 MNHEY and CDR2 SVGAGI. The CDR3 totals 15 residues. CDR3: CASRPTAGATDTQYF. The CDR3 DNA sequence: TGTGCCAGCAGGCCTACCGCTGGGGCCACAGATACGCAGTATTTT.

The rearrangement uses TRBV4-2 and TRBJ2-2; 7 positions match TRBD2. Germline V CDR1 and CDR2: LGHNA, YNFKEQ. The CDR3 loop spans 17 amino acids. The J segment lost 4 bases and the V segment lost 3 bases, leaving 11 bases of the junction unmatched. In DNA, the CDR3 is TGTGCCAGCAGCCACCTATCTAGCGGAGACTTCACCGGGGAGCTGTTTTTT. It specifies CASSHLSSGDFTGELFF.

This clonotype has just a few counts. The V gene is TRBV5-1, the J gene TRBJ2-1; no definite D call. CDR3 length: 14 residues. Trimming took off 0 bases at V and 7 bases at J, with 11 bases between the two ends. Per germline, CDR1 SGHRS and CDR2 YFSETQ. The CDR3 DNA follows: TGCGCCAGCAGCTTGGCCAGCGCAGCAAATGAGCAGTTCTTC. Translation: CASSLASAANEQFF. Full variable domain (missing parts from reference TRBV5-1 and TRBJ2-1): KAGVTQTPRYLIKTRGQQVTLSCSPISGHRSVSWYQQTPGQGLQFLFEYFSETQRNKGNFPGRFSGRQFSNSRSEMNVSTLELGDSALYLCASSLASAANEQFFGPGTRLTVL.

J is TRBJ2-4 and V is TRBV7-3; possibly TRBD2 for D (5 bases). CDR1 and CDR2 from the germline V gene are SGHTA and FQGTGA. Trimming removed 0 bases from V and 1 base from J, with 13 bases in between. This CDR3 is built from 17 residues. The CDR3 spells CASSLTGGRYAKNIQYF. The CDR3 DNA reads TGTGCCAGCAGCTTAACGGGCGGGCGCTATGCCAAAAACATTCAGTACTTC.

Ten or more counts support this clonotype. This rearrangement joins TRBV12-3 or TRBV12-4 to TRBJ1-5; TRBD1 aligns across 7 bases. The CDR3 sequence is 16 residues long. After removal of 5 bases from V and 7 bases from J, the junction contained 14 bases not matched to a gene. The CDR3 is CASSPGQTLGRQPQHF. CDR3 sequence (DNA): TGTGCCAGCAGTCCGGGACAGACGCTAGGAAGGCAGCCCCAGCATTTT.

This clonotype was seen only a few times. CDR3 protein: CASSFHLDQYF. CDR3 nucleotide sequence: TGTGCCAGCAGTTTCCACTTAGACCAGTACTTC. The chain links TRBV28 to TRBJ2-5; no definite D call. The V and J ends lost 3 bases and 10 bases respectively, with 9 bases between them. CDR3 length: 11 amino acids. CDR1 MDHEN and CDR2 SYDVKM come from the germline V gene.

V is TRBV13 and J is TRBJ2-1; D call uncertain. Per germline, CDR1 PRHDT and CDR2 FYEKMQ (reference sequence). V lost 4 bases, J lost 10 bases, and 11 bases lay in between. CDR3 length equals 12 residues. The CDR3 loop reads CASSYRAEEQFF. The CDR3 DNA reads TGTGCCAGCAGCTACCGGGCAGAAGAGCAGTTCTTC. Supplemented by reference TRBV13 and TRBJ2-1, the full variable domain reads AAGVIQSPRHLIKEKRETATLKCYPIPRHDTVYWYQQGPGQDPQFLISFYEKMQSDKGSIPDRFSAQQFSDYHSELNMSSLELGDSALYFCASSYRAEEQFFGPGTRLTVL.

This clonotype has a count of ten or more. V gene TRBV10-3 combines with J gene TRBJ2-7; D is unclear. The CDR3 runs 14 residues. Germline loops: CDR1 ENHRY, CDR2 SYGVKD. Between the trimmed V and J ends, which lost 0 bases and 6 bases, there was a span of 12 bases. CDR3 nucleotides: TGTGCCATCAGTGAGTCGTCGAAAGGTCGCGAGCAGTACGTC. Its protein product is CAISESSKGREQYV.

This clonotype was observed many times. The rearrangement uses TRBV10-3 and TRBJ1-1, with D uncertain. V lost 3 bases to trimming and J lost 2 bases, with 10 bases between them. The CDR3 loop spans 14 amino acids. The germline CDR1 and CDR2 sequences are ENHRY and SYGVKD. As DNA, the CDR3 is TGTGCCATCAGTGACCCTTCCGTCAACACTGAAGCTTTCTTT. Translated, it gives CAISDPSVNTEAFF.

V usage is TRBV15 and J usage is TRBJ2-2; D call uncertain. V was shortened by 2 bases and J by 7 bases, with 8 bases between the two germline ends. The CDR3 runs to 13 residues. Germline V CDR1 and CDR2: LNHNV, YYDKDF (reference sequence). This chain's CDR3 is CATSRSFYGELFF. In nucleotides, the CDR3 is TGTGCCACCAGCAGAAGCTTCTACGGGGAGCTGTTTTTT.

This clonotype has only a few counts. V usage is TRBV27 and J usage is TRBJ2-3; 10 bases agree with TRBD2. Per the germline V gene, CDR1 is MNHEY and CDR2 is SMNVEV (reference sequence). This CDR3 has 18 amino acids. The trim removed 5 bases at V and 3 bases at J, leaving 14 bases unmatched. This CDR3 reads CASSATPLAGVFTDTQYF. The CDR3 bases are TGTGCCAGCAGTGCGACCCCCCTAGCGGGGGTGTTTACAGATACGCAGTATTTT.

There are a few counts of this clonotype. This chain uses TRBV6-2 or TRBV6-3 with TRBJ2-5; tentative D call: TRBD2 (5 bases). Germline CDR1 reads MNHEY; CDR2 reads SVGEGT. The CDR3 length is 12 residues. With 6 bases removed from V and 1 base from J, the gap between germline ends came to 6 bases. The CDR3 protein is CASRTTQETQYF. In DNA, the CDR3 is TGTGCCAGCAGGACTACCCAAGAGACCCAGTACTTC.

This clonotype was seen a handful of times. The CDR3 bases are TGTGCCAGCAGCACTGGACTAGCGGGGGCCTTCACAGATACGCAGTATTTT. Translated: CASSTGLAGAFTDTQYF. The chain combines TRBV7-2 with TRBJ2-3, with 13 bases fitting TRBD2. CDR1 is SGHTA and CDR2 is FQGNSA in the germline V gene. The V gene end was trimmed by 5 bases and the J gene end by 2 bases; junction bases not matched to a gene: 7. The CDR3 has 17 amino acids.

This clonotype was counted ten times or more. The J gene is TRBJ2-1, the V gene TRBV29-1; D unresolved. Germline CDR1 and CDR2: SQVTM and ANQGSEA. Trimming removed 4 bases at V and 7 bases at J, with 14 bases between. This CDR3 spans 13 amino acids. The CDR3 region is CSVGLVMGNEQFF. The CDR3 DNA is TGCAGCGTTGGGCTGGTTATGGGTAATGAGCAGTTCTTC.

Only a few counts were recorded for this clonotype. V usage is TRBV9 and J usage is TRBJ1-1, with 7 bases aligning to TRBD1. V shed 6 bases and J 8 bases; nucleotides not matched to a gene: 10. Germline CDR1 SGDLS, CDR2 YYNGEE. The CDR3 totals 13 residues. The CDR3 is CASNQGGGKEAFF. The DNA of the CDR3 is TGTGCCAGCAACCAGGGGGGCGGAAAGGAAGCTTTCTTT.

This clonotype occurred a few times. This may be a read error, as it is one base from a much larger clone. The chain recombines TRBV20-1 with TRBJ2-3, with D possibly matching TRBD2 (7 bases). Germline V gives CDR1 DFQATT, CDR2 SNEGSKA (reference sequence). This CDR3 has 19 residues. CDR3 nucleotides: TGCTGTGCTAGAGAGGCGGACGGGGGGCCTACCCTTATCACAGATACGCAGTATTTT. Translation gives CCAREADGGPTLITDTQYF.

This clonotype was seen only a few times. The chain uses TRBV11-3 and TRBJ2-1, with TRBD2 as a possible D gene (7 bases). Germline lookup yields CDR1 SGHNT and CDR2 YENEEA. The CDR3 contains 16 residues. V was clipped by 1 base and J by 6 bases, with 16 bases between them. CDR3 sequence: CASSLGGRREVNEQFF. The CDR3 DNA follows: TGTGCCAGCAGCTTAGGGGGGCGACGGGAGGTCAATGAGCAGTTCTTC.

The J gene is TRBJ2-3, the V gene TRBV5-1; possible D gene TRBD1, 6 bases. The CDR3 runs 16 residues. Trimming stripped 0 bases from V and 2 bases from J, with 13 bases between. Germline V lookup: CDR1 SGHRS, CDR2 YFSETQ. CDR3 amino acids: CASSLVLGGNTDTQYF. The CDR3 DNA is TGCGCCAGCAGCTTGGTCCTAGGGGGAAACACAGATACGCAGTATTTT.

This clonotype has only a few counts. V usage is TRBV20-1 and J usage is TRBJ2-5; TRBD2 matches 8 bases. After removal of 6 bases from V and 1 base from J, the junction contained 4 bases not matched to a gene. Germline V gene sequence: CDR1 DFQATT, CDR2 SNEGSKA (reference sequence). CDR3 length: 13 residues. CDR3 sequence: CSASGLAQETQYF. The CDR3 DNA follows: TGCAGTGCCTCTGGACTAGCCCAAGAGACCCAGTACTTC.

In regard to this clonotype: This may be a read error, as it is one base from a much larger clone. V usage is TRBV12-3 or TRBV12-4 and J usage is TRBJ2-1; D unresolved. The CDR3 length is 14 residues. Trimming cost V 5 bases and J 1 base, with 9 bases left between them. The CDR3 is CASSGVSSYNEQFF. The CDR3 coding sequence is TGTGCCAGCAGTGGTGTCAGTTCCTACAATGAGCAGTTCTTC.

The sample holds a few counts of this clonotype. The chain joins TRBV12-5 to TRBJ2-2; TRBD2 aligns across 11 bases. The CDR3 covers 18 residues. J was trimmed by 5 bases and V by 3 bases; bases with no gene match: 11. Germline CDR1 LGHNT, CDR2 FRNRAP. CDR3: CASGFNLAGGAQTGELFF. CDR3 DNA sequence: TGTGCTAGTGGTTTCAACCTAGCGGGGGGAGCCCAAACCGGGGAGCTGTTTTTT.

Concerning this clonotype itself: A much larger clone is a single base away; this may be a read error. For the CDR3, the DNA is TGTGCCAGCAGCGGCCGGGGGCTGACTAATGTAAAACTGTTTTTT. Its protein product is CASSGRGLTNVKLFF. This chain links TRBV9 with TRBJ1-4; D is possibly TRBD1 (6 bases). Per the germline V gene, CDR1 is SGDLS and CDR2 is YYNGEE. The CDR3 is 15 amino acids.

This clonotype was seen a handful of times. The rearrangement uses TRBV5-6 and TRBJ2-5, with TRBD1 as a possible D gene (6 bases). Trimming took off 3 bases at V and 0 bases at J, with 15 bases between the two ends. The CDR3 loop spans 16 amino acids. The V gene's germline CDR1 is SGHDT and CDR2 YYEEEE. CDR3: CASSSRTVIHQETQYF. DNA of the CDR3: TGTGCCAGCAGCTCTCGGACAGTTATCCACCAAGAGACCCAGTACTTC.

This clonotype was counted between two and nine times. V usage is TRBV20-1 and J usage is TRBJ2-5; the D is unclear. The length of the CDR3 is 12 residues. Per the germline V gene, CDR1 is DFQATT and CDR2 is SNEGSKA (reference sequence). Trimming left V 2 bases short and J 3 bases short, with 7 bases between. DNA of the CDR3: TGCAGTGCTAGATGGAGAAAAGAGACCCAGTACTTC. Its translation: CSARWRKETQYF.

The chain carries TRBV5-1 and TRBJ2-7; D might be TRBD1 or TRBD2, each matching 6 bases. The CDR3 sequence is 14 residues long. The ends were cut back, 3 bases at V and 6 bases at J, with 16 bases in the middle. In germline, CDR1 is SGHRS, CDR2 YFSETQ. CDR3 loop: CASSSDGGRGEQYF. CDR3 bases: TGCGCCAGCAGCTCTGACGGGGGCAGGGGCGAGCAGTACTTC. The full variable domain, with the rest looked up from reference TRBV5-1 and TRBJ2-7, is KAGVTQTPRYLIKTRGQQVTLSCSPISGHRSVSWYQQTPGQGLQFLFEYFSETQRNKGNFPGRFSGRQFSNSRSEMNVSTLELGDSALYLCASSSDGGRGEQYFGPGTRLTVT.

On this clonotype itself: A much larger clone differs from this one at a single base, so this may be a read error. The chain is built from TRBV7-2 and TRBJ2-3; tentatively, D is TRBD1 (5 bases). The length of the CDR3 is 14 residues. Germline CDR1 reads SGHTA; CDR2 reads FQGNSA. Here the CDR3 reads CASSLRQPTDMQYF. Here the CDR3 DNA reads TGTGCCAGCAGCTTAAGACAACCGACAGATATGCAGTATTTT.

The CDR3 sequence is CASAANTGELFF. CDR3 coding DNA: TGTGCCAGCGCGGCGAACACCGGGGAGCTGTTTTTT. The chain employs TRBV12-3 or TRBV12-4 and TRBJ2-2; D remains unclear. V was pared by 8 bases and J by 0 bases, with 4 bases between. This CDR3 contains 12 residues.

This clonotype was seen a handful of times. The J gene is TRBJ1-1, the V gene TRBV27, with D perhaps TRBD1 (6 bases). The germline CDR1 and CDR2 sequences are MNHEY and SMNVEV (reference sequence). The CDR3 sequence is 13 residues long. Trimming shortened V by 8 bases and J by 0 bases, and 10 bases separated the two germline ends. The CDR3, as DNA: TGTGCCAGCGGGGGGGGCCTGAACACTGAAGCTTTCTTT. Encoded protein: CASGGGLNTEAFF.

This clonotype was detected a few times. This chain connects TRBV20-1 to TRBJ1-2; D gene uncertain. Deletions cut 0 bases from V and 0 bases from J, with 11 bases between. The CDR3 is made up of 15 amino acids. The germline CDR1 and CDR2 sequences are DFQATT and SNEGSKA (reference sequence). CDR3: CSARDEGKANYGYTF. CDR3 DNA: TGCAGTGCTAGAGATGAAGGGAAAGCTAACTATGGCTACACCTTC.